These 10 T cell receptor beta chains originate from one sample sequenced in a study of T cells in Graves' hyperthyroidism and ophthalmopathy (dated by TCRdb to the late 2010s). Library preparation was by multiplex PCR. The sequencing machine was an Illumina HiSeq 2000. TCR beta CDR3 regions were amplified from RNA transcripts. A first-round RT-PCR of the TCR CDR3 used the HTBI primer set with the Qiagen OneStep RT-PCR kit. Using fastp at Q25 and MiXCR, TCRdb reprocessed the public reads and kept productive beta chains. CDR3 protein duplicates are merged, each entry listing the most common genes and DNA. The sample table contains a few hundred thousand distinct CDR3 sequences; only one count was recorded for roughly 15% of them. The ten largest clones capture less than 15% of the sample. The sequenced sample was blood. The origin of the receptors is a woman in her thirties or forties with Graves' hyperthyroidism that later progressed to Graves' ophthalmopathy.

About this clonotype: A much bigger clone sits one base away, suggesting this may be a read error. The chain has TRBV6-1 and TRBJ2-7, with D maybe TRBD2 (6 bases). The V gene lost 1 base and the J gene lost 0 bases, with 10 bases spanning the gap. CDR3 length equals 15 residues. Germline V gene sequence: CDR1 MNHNS, CDR2 SASEGT. The CDR3 sequence is CASSEGWTISYEQYF. CDR3 DNA: TGTGCCAGCAGTGAAGGGTGGACTATCTCCTACGAGCAGTACTTC.

This clonotype was seen many times. The chain is built from TRBV9 and TRBJ2-7; a possible D gene is TRBD1 (6 bases). Germline V gives CDR1 SGDLS, CDR2 YYNGEE. V lost 4 bases to trimming and J lost 1 base, with 18 bases between them. This CDR3 has 16 amino acids. CDR3 sequence reads: CASSPWPQGGSYEQYF. The CDR3 DNA is TGTGCCAGCAGCCCCTGGCCCCAAGGGGGTTCCTACGAGCAGTACTTC. The whole variable domain, filled in from reference TRBV9 and TRBJ2-7, reads DSGVTQTPKHLITATGQRVTLRCSPRSGDLSVYWYQQSLDQGLQFLIQYYNGEERAKGNILERFSAQQFPDLHSELNLSSLELGDSALYFCASSPWPQGGSYEQYFGPGTRLTVT.

This clonotype has a handful of counts. This sequence joins TRBV7-3 and TRBJ2-5; 8 positions match TRBD2. V was clipped by 5 bases and J by 5 bases; unmatched bases: 7. The CDR3 runs to 14 residues. Germline V gene data show CDR1 as SGHTA and CDR2 as FQGTGA. This CDR3 reads CASSLNSGGETQYF. CDR3 sequence (DNA): TGTGCCAGCAGCCTTAACTCGGGGGGGGAGACCCAGTACTTC.

The chain is built from TRBV6-2 or TRBV6-3 and TRBJ2-1; D is unresolved. Germline lookup yields CDR1 MNHEY and CDR2 SVGEGT. V lost 6 bases to trimming and J lost 14 bases, with 14 bases between them. This CDR3 contains 11 residues. The CDR3 loop is CASSHGSAEFF. The CDR3 nucleotides are TGTGCCAGCAGCCACGGATCGGCCGAGTTCTTC.

This clonotype was detected ten times or more. The chain has TRBV30 and TRBJ2-7; TRBD2 is a possible D gene (6 bases). V lost 1 base and J lost 7, with 20 bases in between. Germline V gene data show CDR1 as GTSNPN and CDR2 as SVGIG (reference sequence). The CDR3 spans 15 residues. The CDR3 region has the DNA TGTGCCTGGAGTGCACGACCCGGGGGTGGAGAAGAGCAGTACTTC. This codes for CAWSARPGGGEEQYF.

Many counts were recorded for this clonotype. The chain has TRBV28 and TRBJ1-1; possibly TRBD1 for D (6 bases). The CDR3 covers 14 residues. The V gene lost 4 bases and the J gene lost 6 bases, with 15 bases spanning the gap. Germline CDR1 is MDHEN and CDR2 is SYDVKM. This CDR3 is CASSSRGGDAEAFF. The CDR3 coding sequence is TGTGCCAGCAGTTCTAGGGGGGGTGACGCTGAAGCTTTCTTT.

The V and J genes are TRBV6-1 and TRBJ2-1, with 8 nucleotides matching TRBD2. The germline V gene has CDR1 MNHNS and CDR2 SASEGT. The J segment lost 8 bases and the V segment lost 5 bases, leaving 20 bases of the junction unmatched. The CDR3 contains 18 residues. CDR3 sequence: CASSRTSDGAGVFDEQFF. The CDR3 bases are TGTGCCAGCAGTAGGACATCCGACGGAGCGGGAGTATTCGATGAGCAGTTCTTC.

This clonotype was detected only a few times. The V call is TRBV27, the J call TRBJ2-2; TRBD2 aligns across 9 bases. The CDR3 runs 17 residues. After removal of 7 bases from V and 6 bases from J, the junction contained 15 bases not matched to a gene. CDR1 is MNHEY and CDR2 is SMNVEV in the germline V gene (reference sequence). CDR3 sequence (DNA): TGTGCCAGCAAAAAAAGTGTAGCGGGAGTGTACGCCGGGGAGCTGTTTTTT. This translates into CASKKSVAGVYAGELFF.

For this clonotype: A much larger clone is a single base away; this may be a read error. This chain joins TRBV12-3 or TRBV12-4 and TRBJ2-3, with D possibly being TRBD1 or TRBD2 (5 bases each). The CDR3 length is 14 residues. This CDR3 is CASRGTVSTDMQYF. The CDR3 DNA reads TGTGCCAGCAGGGGGACGGTTAGCACAGATATGCAGTATTTT.

In its sample, this clonotype was seen many times. V is TRBV6-5 and J is TRBJ1-1; a weak D match, TRBD1 (5 bases). This CDR3 has 17 residues. Looked up from germline, CDR1 is MNHEY and CDR2 is SVGAGI. V lost 0 bases, J lost 1 base, and 15 bases lay in between. The DNA of the CDR3 is TGTGCCAGCAGTTACTCGCAAGGGGACGGTTCGAACACTGAAGCTTTCTTT. It yields the protein CASSYSQGDGSNTEAFF.